The sequence of this T cell receptor (beta chain) was determined in a study of blood T cell repertoires in COVID-19. V trimming: 2 bases; J trimming: 5 bases; junction bases outside the gene matches: 3. CDR1 and CDR2 from the germline V gene are SGDLS and YYNGEE. The CDR3 is made up of 13 amino acids. The repertoire was sequenced with immunoSEQ multiplex PCR; TCRdb's copy has only in-frame clones and lacks some. This table has about 210,000 clones, over 75% appearing once. This clone was recorded only once. The TCR was taken from a young man with acute COVID-19. V gene TRBV9 combines with J gene TRBJ2-5; 7 bases align to TRBD1. Sequenced: PBMCs or T cells enriched from blood (not recorded which). This CDR3 reads CASSVTGLETQYF. The CDR3 DNA reads as TGTGCCAGCAGCGTGACAGGGCTGGAGACCCAGTACTTC. The variable domain in full, with the rest retrieved from reference TRBV9 and TRBJ2-5, is DSGVTQTPKHLITATGQRVTLRCSPRSGDLSVYWYQQSLDQGLQFLIQYYNGEERAKGNILERFSAQQFPDLHSELNLSSLELGDSALYFCASSVTGLETQYFGPGTRLLVL.